A selection of T cell receptor beta chains follows, all from one sample in a study of beta chain features in type 1 diabetes. Assay: immunoSEQ multiplex PCR; the TCRdb copy retains only in-frame clones and omits some. Of hundreds of thousands of clones listed, 14% are singletons. Source material: naive CD4+ T cells from blood. The receptors stem from a man aged 25-45 years with type 1 diabetes. Each CDR3 is given with its conserved first and last residue. D genes are given only for firm matches. Clone size is not always given. Where it is, it says once, few, many or a class for expanded clones.

j_call v_call d_call clone_size cdr3_nt cdr3_aa
TRBJ2-5 TRBV7-2 . few TGTGCCAGCAGCTTACAGGGGCAAGAGACCCAGTACTTC CASSLQGQETQYF
TRBJ2-3 TRBV30 TRBD2 . TGTGCCTCCGAAACTAGCGATCTTGGGACAGATACGCAGTATTTT CASETSDLGTDTQYF
TRBJ1-4 TRBV28 TRBD1 few TGTGCCACTTCGACAGGGGAGGATGAAAAACTGTTTTTT CATSTGEDEKLFF
TRBJ1-1 TRBV14 . few TGTGCCAGCAGTCGTGACATCTACACTGAAGCTTTCTTT CASSRDIYTEAFF
TRBJ2-3 TRBV28 . few TGTGCCAGCGGGCAAGGAGGCTTGTCCTGGGATACGCAGTATTTT CASGQGGLSWDTQYF
TRBJ2-7 TRBV6-6 . few TGTGCCAGCAGCTCGGAGGCGCATGCGATCTACGAGCAGTACTTC CASSSEAHAIYEQYF
TRBJ2-5 TRBV7-9 . few TGTGCCAGCAGCTTAGCCCTTCCCAGGCATCACGAGACCCAGTACTTC CASSLALPRHHETQYF
TRBJ2-5 TRBV18 TRBD1 few TGTGCCAGCTCACCACGGGGGACAGGGGACCAAGAGACCCAGTACTTC CASSPRGTGDQETQYF
TRBJ1-2 TRBV18 . . TGTGCCAGCTCACCATATTCAGGGGACCAGAATAACTATGGCTACACCTTC CASSPYSGDQNNYGYTF
TRBJ2-3 TRBV19 TRBD2 few TGTGCCAGTAGGAGGCTAGCGGAGACAGATACGCAGTATTTT CASRRLAETDTQYF
TRBJ2-3 TRBV28 . . TGTGCCAGCAGTTTGTACCAGGGGACGAGCACAGATACGCAGTATTTT CASSLYQGTSTDTQYF
TRBJ1-1 TRBV19 . . TGTGCCAGTACTACTACAGGGTTTCACACTGAAGCTTTCTTT CASTTTGFHTEAFF
TRBJ1-2 TRBV18 TRBD1 few TGTGCCAGCTCATCGACAGGGGGCTATGGCTACACCTTC CASSSTGGYGYTF
TRBJ2-7 TRBV7-8 . . TGTGCCAGCAGCGAGAGGGGGGGGCTCTCCTACGAGCAGTACTTC CASSERGGLSYEQYF
TRBJ2-4 TRBV6-1 . few TGTGCCAGCAGTGCTCAGGTCCAAAACATTCAGTACTTC CASSAQVQNIQYF
TRBJ2-1 TRBV5-1 TRBD2 few TGCGCCAGCAGCCCCCGGGGGGGGAGTAGTTACAATGAGCAGTTCTTC CASSPRGGSSYNEQFF
TRBJ2-3 TRBV9 TRBD2 . TGTGCCAGCAGCGTGCGGGAGAGGACAGATACGCAGTATTTT CASSVRERTDTQYF
TRBJ2-2 TRBV5-4 . . TGTGCCAGCAGCTTGCCTAGCCGGAGGGAGCTGTTTTTT CASSLPSRRELFF
TRBJ2-3 TRBV29-1 TRBD2 few TGCAGCGTCCGGACTAGTACGCCAGATACGCAGTATTTT CSVRTSTPDTQYF
TRBJ2-2 TRBV2 TRBD1 . TGTGCCAGCAGAAGGGACAGCCCGAACACCGGGGAGCTGTTTTTT CASRRDSPNTGELFF
TRBJ2-7 TRBV7-2 TRBD1 few TGTGCCAGCAGTCCCGCCCGGACAGGGAACGAGCAGTACTTC CASSPARTGNEQYF
TRBJ2-1 TRBV5-4 TRBD2 . TGTGCCAGCAGCTTACCGGGACTAGCGGGAGGCGACAATGAGCAGTTCTTC CASSLPGLAGGDNEQFF
TRBJ1-1 TRBV6-5 . . TGTGCCAGCATCCCAACGGGGAGGACTGAAGCTTTCTTT CASIPTGRTEAFF
TRBJ2-7 TRBV6-5 TRBD1 few TGTGCCAGCAGTTGGGGACAGATTTCCGAGCAGTACTTC CASSWGQISEQYF
TRBJ1-1 TRBV28 . few TGTGCCAGCAGCTCAGGGGATAGAAACACTGAAGCTTTCTTT CASSSGDRNTEAFF
TRBJ2-1 TRBV20-1 . few TGCAGTGCTACCCAAAATGAGCAGTTCTTC CSATQNEQFF
TRBJ2-5 TRBV7-6 . few TGTGCCAGCAGCCCCCCGGGAGAGACCCAGTACTTC CASSPPGETQYF
TRBJ1-4 TRBV30 . few TGTGCCTGGACCCCCCGGGACATAGAAAAACTGTTTTTT CAWTPRDIEKLFF
TRBJ2-1 TRBV5-1 . . TGCGCCAGCAGCCTCCTAGGGGGATACAATGAGCAGTTCTTC CASSLLGGYNEQFF
TRBJ2-1 TRBV5-1 . . TGCGCCAGCAGCCAGCTAGCCGCGACGTACAATGAGCAGTTCTTC CASSQLAATYNEQFF
TRBJ1-1 TRBV6-5 . few TGTGCCAGCAGGTCGGGGTTGCGTGAAGCTTTCTTT CASRSGLREAFF
TRBJ2-1 TRBV5-4 TRBD1 . TGTGCCAGCAGCCCGACCGCTGGACAGGGGGACAATGAGCAGTTCTTC CASSPTAGQGDNEQFF
TRBJ2-5 TRBV29-1 TRBD2 few TGCAGCGTCTGGGGGGGGACTCACTTGGCTTTGTACCAAGAGACCCAGTACTTC CSVWGGTHLALYQETQYF
TRBJ2-1 TRBV14 . . TGTGCCAGCAGCCAGAGGGTCCGGGACTCCCCAGATGAGCAGTTCTTC CASSQRVRDSPDEQFF
TRBJ2-7 TRBV28 TRBD1 . TGTGCCAGCAGTCGACAGGGCCCCTACGAGCAGTACTTC CASSRQGPYEQYF
TRBJ2-1 TRBV7-9 . many TGTGCCAGCAGCTCGACTAGTTTCCCTGAGCAGTTCTTC CASSSTSFPEQFF
TRBJ2-5 TRBV5-1 . . TGCGCCAGCAGCTTGGCCCGGCAGGGAGAGACCCAGTACTTC CASSLARQGETQYF